Given below is one T cell receptor beta chain in context. cDNA came from approximately 0.5 to 1 ug RNA primed by random hexamers. Amplification of TCR beta CDR3 across 54 Vbeta and 13 Jbeta was performed with immunoSEQ multiplex PCR. TCRdb recomputed calls from the immunoSEQ multiplex PCR reads with MiXCR, one row per CDR3 protein. Here the sample spans about 150,000 distinct CDR3 sequences, 90% to 97% being singletons. The data belong to a study of CD8 T cells in Susac syndrome. Study information: Each patient with Susac syndrome, at the time of blood draw, was therapy-naive, on corticosteroids, or on intravenous immunoglobulin alone.

Germline CDR1 reads DFQATT; CDR2 reads SNEGSKA (reference sequence). CDR3 length: 15 amino acids. Trimming removed 0 bases from V and 2 bases from J; junction bases left unmatched: 4. Sequencing was carried out using CD4+ T cells from PBMCs. V is TRBV20-1 and J is TRBJ2-7, with TRBD1 identical over 10 bases. The source is a human donor with Susac syndrome. CDR3 amino acids: CSARDPGQGTYEQYF. The CDR3 DNA sequence: TGCAGTGCTAGAGATCCGGGACAGGGGACCTACGAGCAGTACTTC.